Following are 30 T cell receptor beta chains from one sample sequenced in a study of blood T cells in healthy people across ages. With a J-beta primer mix and a sample-barcoded 5' primer, a second PCR ran about 7 to 12 cycles. MiXCR, applied by TCRdb to the 5' RACE reads, yields one record per CDR3 protein. This table has around 970,000 distinct CDR3 sequences, roughly half appearing once. The sample was blood. Receptors were obtained from a woman aged 55-70 years in good health.

This clonotype occurred a few times. The V gene is TRBV3-1, the J gene TRBJ2-3, with D unclear. Between the trimmed V and J ends, which lost 4 bases and 6 bases, there was a span of 14 bases. The germline CDR1 and CDR2 sequences are LGHDT and YNNKEL (reference sequence). The CDR3 loop spans 14 amino acids. The chain's CDR3 is CASSPGYFRDTQYF. The CDR3 DNA follows: TGTGCCAGCAGCCCCGGGTATTTCAGGGATACGCAGTATTTT.

The chain recombines TRBV5-5 with TRBJ2-1; the D gene is possibly TRBD1 (6 bases). Trimming left V 5 bases short and J 9 bases short, with 21 bases between. CDR3 length equals 15 residues. Germline V CDR1 and CDR2: SGHKS, YYEKEE (reference sequence). The CDR3 here is CASRPGGRGFGEQFF. The CDR3 bases are TGTGCCAGCAGACCCGGTGGCAGGGGTTTTGGTGAGCAGTTCTTC.

This clonotype was seen only a few times. The V gene is TRBV20-1, the J gene TRBJ1-5; D unclear. Germline CDR1 DFQATT, CDR2 SNEGSKA (reference sequence). With 4 bases removed from V and 3 bases from J, the gap between germline ends came to 7 bases. The CDR3 spans 12 residues. The CDR3 DNA is TGCAGTGCTATGGGGTTCAATCAGCCCCAGCATTTT. It yields the protein CSAMGFNQPQHF.

This rearrangement joins TRBV5-1 to TRBJ2-3; TRBD1 matches 7 bases. This CDR3 is 14 amino acids long. The V gene's germline CDR1 is SGHRS and CDR2 YFSETQ. V trimming: 1 base; J trimming: 4 bases; junction bases outside the gene matches: 3. CDR3 in amino acids: CASSLTGAPDTQYF. Written as DNA, the CDR3 is TGCGCCAGCAGCTTGACAGGGGCCCCAGATACGCAGTATTTT.

The chain carries TRBV11-1 and TRBJ2-1; D perhaps matches TRBD1 (6 bases). This CDR3 has 14 residues. V was shortened by 5 bases and J by 8 bases, with 16 bases between the two germline ends. CDR1 and CDR2 from the germline V gene are SGHAT and FQDESV (reference sequence). The CDR3, as DNA: TGTGCCAGCAGCCATCCCACAGGGTACGATGAGCAGTTCTTC. Residues: CASSHPTGYDEQFF.

This clonotype was counted a few times. The chain links TRBV6-5 to TRBJ1-2, with D perhaps TRBD1 (5 bases). CDR1 and CDR2 (germline): MNHEY, SVGAGI. There are 14 residues in the CDR3. V lost 6 bases and J lost 5, with 16 bases in between. CDR3 residues: CASSPDREGYGYTF. The CDR3, as DNA: TGTGCCAGCAGCCCCGACAGAGAAGGGTATGGCTACACCTTC.

This rearrangement joins TRBV27 to TRBJ2-1, with D tentatively TRBD2 (6 bases). This CDR3 has 12 amino acids. V was clipped by 6 bases and J by 9 bases, with 12 bases between them. CDR1 is MNHEY and CDR2 is SMNVEV in the germline V gene (reference sequence). The CDR3 DNA is TGTGCCAGCAGGCAGCGGGCGGGTGAGCAGTTCTTC. Translating it yields CASRQRAGEQFF.

The J gene is TRBJ2-3, the V gene TRBV28; perhaps TRBD2 as D (7 bases). The CDR3 runs 15 residues. Germline values: CDR1 MDHEN, CDR2 SYDVKM. Trimming took 8 bases from V and 4 from J, leaving 19 bases between them. For the CDR3, the DNA is TGTGCCAGCCTGGGCGGGGGCGAAGGGGCAGATACGCAGTATTTT. Its translation: CASLGGGEGADTQYF.

The chain carries TRBV7-9 and TRBJ1-1; tentatively, D is TRBD1 (6 bases). The germline CDR1 and CDR2 sequences are SEHNR and FQNEAQ (reference sequence). The CDR3 is 14 residues long. Trimming removed 2 bases at V and 6 bases at J, with 13 bases between. DNA of the CDR3: TGTGCCAGCAGCTTACATGGGGGCTCCGCTGAAGCTTTCTTT. Its translation: CASSLHGGSAEAFF.

This clonotype has only a few counts. The rearrangement uses TRBV4-1 and TRBJ2-1; 9 nucleotides line up with TRBD2. CDR1 MGHRA and CDR2 YSYEKL come from the germline V gene. The CDR3 extends over 17 amino acids. V dropped 2 bases and J dropped 4; count of bases not matched to a gene: 9. Here the CDR3 DNA reads TGCGCCAGCAGCCAAAGCCCGGGACTAGCAGCTTACAATGAGCAGTTCTTC. This encodes CASSQSPGLAAYNEQFF.

This clonotype was detected ten times or more. The CDR3 sequence: CASSLTAGSYEQYF. CDR3 sequence (DNA): TGTGCCAGCAGTTTAACGGCCGGGAGCTACGAGCAGTACTTC. V is TRBV12-3 or TRBV12-4 and J is TRBJ2-7; TRBD2 might be the D (6 bases). Trimming removed 2 bases at V and 3 bases at J, with 11 bases between. This CDR3 comprises 14 residues.

This rearrangement joins TRBV7-6 to TRBJ2-3, with D possibly TRBD1 on 6 matching bases. Germline lookup yields CDR1 SGHVS and CDR2 FNYEAQ. V gave up 2 bases and J gave up 2 bases, with 11 bases separating them. The CDR3 length is 15 residues. The CDR3 reads CASSLSPGVTDTQYF. In DNA form, the CDR3 reads TGTGCCAGCAGCTTATCCCCAGGGGTCACAGATACGCAGTATTTT.

The rearrangement links TRBV6-6 to TRBJ2-7; D ambiguous. The last part of the DNA fits TRBJ2-5 better; the J call may be wrong. The CDR3 totals 11 residues. Germline CDR1 MNHNY, CDR2 SVGAGI (reference sequence). DNA of the CDR3: TGTGCCAGCGGTTCGCGAGAGACCCAGTACTTC. It codes for CASGSRETQYF.

This rearrangement joins TRBV20-1 to TRBJ1-4; D not certain. This CDR3 comprises 15 residues. CDR1 is DFQATT, CDR2 SNEGSKA, per germline (reference sequence). V lost 0 bases to trimming and J lost 1 base, with 9 bases between them. CDR3 loop: CSARDFRRTNEKLFF. In nucleotides, the CDR3 is TGCAGTGCTAGAGATTTTCGGAGAACTAATGAAAAACTGTTTTTT.

The chain employs TRBV20-1 and TRBJ2-7, with 9 bases that match TRBD1. CDR3 size: 13 residues. Germline V gene data show CDR1 as DFQATT and CDR2 as SNEGSKA (reference sequence). With 6 bases clipped from V and 3 bases from J, the junction kept 6 bases outside the gene matches. The CDR3 DNA sequence: TGCAGTGCACCCCGGGACAGGGTCTACGAGCAGTACTTC. This sequence encodes CSAPRDRVYEQYF.

The chain has TRBV7-2 and TRBJ2-7, with 9 bases identical to TRBD2. The germline gives CDR1 SGHTA, CDR2 FQGNSA. CDR3 length equals 15 residues. The V segment lost 5 bases and the J segment 2 bases; nucleotides outside the gene matches: 7. The CDR3 loop reads CASSRGGGLTYEQYF. CDR3 bases: TGTGCCAGCAGCCGCGGGGGGGGTCTAACCTACGAGCAGTACTTC.

The rearrangement uses TRBV4-1 and TRBJ2-7, with 9 nucleotides matching TRBD2. The CDR3 length is 17 residues. V gave up 4 bases and J gave up 3 bases; unmatched junction bases: 13. The germline CDR1 and CDR2 sequences are MGHRA and YSYEKL. This chain's CDR3 is CASSPAGLAGPHYEQYF. DNA of the CDR3: TGCGCCAGCAGCCCGGCGGGGCTAGCGGGACCCCACTACGAGCAGTACTTC.

This clonotype has a handful of counts. The genes are TRBV9 and TRBJ2-3, with D possibly being TRBD1 (6 bases). CDR1 is SGDLS and CDR2 is YYNGEE in the germline V gene. The CDR3 consists of 15 residues. V lost 2 bases to trimming and J lost 0 bases, with 10 bases between them. The CDR3 DNA follows: TGTGCCAGCAGCGTCCGGACAGCTAGCACAGATACGCAGTATTTT. Translating it yields CASSVRTASTDTQYF.

This clonotype showed up just a few times. This rearrangement joins TRBV20-1 to TRBJ2-4, with D perhaps matching TRBD2 (7 bases). The CDR3 consists of 17 residues. Trimming removed 1 base at V and 0 bases at J, with 16 bases between. Germline values: CDR1 DFQATT, CDR2 SNEGSKA (reference sequence). The CDR3 DNA is TGCAGTGCTAGAGGGAGGAGGGAGGGGGTAGCCAAAAACATTCAGTACTTC. It encodes CSARGRREGVAKNIQYF.

This clonotype was seen just once. CDR3 region: CASSRSSGAYNEQFF. CDR3 DNA sequence: TGCGCCAGCAGCCGATCTAGCGGGGCTTACAATGAGCAGTTCTTC. J is TRBJ2-1 and V is TRBV4-3, with 9 bases matching TRBD2. The V and J ends lost 4 bases and 4 bases, in that order; junction bases with no gene match: 5. The V gene's germline CDR1 is LGHNA and CDR2 YSLEER. The CDR3 length is 15 residues.

This clonotype was picked up one time. V is TRBV10-2 and J is TRBJ2-5; D might be TRBD1 or TRBD2, each matching 5 bases. This CDR3 comprises 15 residues. CDR1 and CDR2 from the germline V gene are WSHSY and SAAADI. Trimming pared 2 bases from V and 11 bases from J, leaving 21 bases between. This CDR3 reads CASSEVQGGQNGQYF. The DNA for the CDR3 is TGCGCCAGCAGTGAGGTCCAGGGCGGGCAGAACGGGCAGTACTTC.

This sequence joins TRBV9 and TRBJ2-4; no definite D call. The CDR3 runs 15 residues. CDR1 and CDR2 (germline): SGDLS, YYNGEE. Trimming stripped 0 bases from V and 0 bases from J, with 7 bases between. The CDR3 nucleotides are TGTGCCAGCAGCGTAGGGACCCTAGCCAAAAACATTCAGTACTTC. Its translation is CASSVGTLAKNIQYF.

The chain couples TRBV7-9 to TRBJ1-2, with 7 positions matching TRBD1. CDR1 and CDR2 (germline): SEHNR, FQNEAQ (reference sequence). Trimming at V came to 5 bases and at J to 6 bases, leaving 6 bases not matched to a gene. The CDR3 has 13 residues. The CDR3 DNA reads TGTGCCAGCAGCCAAACCGACAGGGATGGCTACACCTTC. It encodes CASSQTDRDGYTF.

This clonotype was detected a few times. The chain recombines TRBV20-1 with TRBJ1-2; the D gene is possibly TRBD1 (5 bases). CDR3 size: 12 residues. V lost 0 bases, J lost 7 bases, and 9 bases lay in between. CDR1 is DFQATT, CDR2 SNEGSKA, per germline (reference sequence). The CDR3 nucleotides are TGCAGTGCTAGAGAGATAGGGGCTGGCTACACCTTC. Its protein product is CSAREIGAGYTF.

This clonotype was seen only a few times. The V call is TRBV20-1, the J call TRBJ2-7; 8 bases are shared with TRBD2. V gave up 6 bases and J gave up 0 bases; unmatched junction bases: 7. The CDR3 runs to 14 residues. Germline CDR1 reads DFQATT; CDR2 reads SNEGSKA (reference sequence). CDR3 region: CSARTSSNSYEQYF. The CDR3 bases are TGCAGTGCAAGGACTAGCAGTAACTCCTACGAGCAGTACTTC.

V and J are TRBV7-2 and TRBJ2-3; TRBD2 matches 7 bases. The CDR3 is made up of 15 amino acids. V was clipped by 3 bases and J by 2 bases; unmatched bases: 5. CDR1 is SGHTA, CDR2 FQGNSA, per germline. The CDR3 loop reads CASSFSSGPTDTQYF. The CDR3 bases are TGTGCCAGCAGCTTTAGTAGCGGGCCCACAGATACGCAGTATTTT.

This clonotype has a handful of counts. This chain joins TRBV29-1 and TRBJ2-5; TRBD2 matches 11 bases. The junction had 3 bases not matched to a gene; V was cut back by 4 bases and J by 2 bases. The CDR3 loop spans 14 amino acids. Germline-derived CDR1 and CDR2 are SQVTM and ANQGSEA. CDR3 protein: CSVGRTSGQETQYF. In DNA, the CDR3 is TGCAGCGTTGGAAGGACTAGCGGGCAAGAGACCCAGTACTTC.

The chain is built from TRBV7-9 and TRBJ1-5, with D maybe TRBD1 (5 bases). The germline CDR1 and CDR2 sequences are SEHNR and FQNEAQ (reference sequence). There are 12 residues in the CDR3. The V and J ends lost 1 base and 8 bases respectively, with 6 bases between them. The CDR3 protein is CASSLGGEPQHF. In DNA form, the CDR3 reads TGTGCCAGCAGCTTAGGAGGGGAGCCCCAGCATTTT.

This chain uses TRBV20-1 with TRBJ2-3, with D unclear. Trimming pared 6 bases from V and 2 bases from J, leaving 15 bases between. Germline V gene data show CDR1 as DFQATT and CDR2 as SNEGSKA (reference sequence). The CDR3 extends over 14 amino acids. The CDR3 loop is CSAPVQEFTDTQYF. DNA for the CDR3: TGCAGTGCCCCGGTTCAGGAGTTCACAGATACGCAGTATTTT.

This clonotype was counted ten times or more. The chain joins TRBV18 to TRBJ2-1; a weak D match, TRBD2 (5 bases). The CDR3 is 13 amino acids. From germline, CDR1 is KGHSH and CDR2 LQKENI. V was trimmed by 8 bases and J by 2 bases, leaving 10 bases between them. For the CDR3, the DNA is TGTGCCAGCAGTCCGGGAACCTACAATGAGCAGTTCTTC. This sequence encodes CASSPGTYNEQFF.